This note documents a single T cell receptor (beta chain) sequence. The antigen remains undetermined. One entry per CDR3 protein results from TCRdb running MiXCR on the RT-PCR reads. The data contain hundreds of thousands of distinct CDR3 sequences, over 25% of them singletons. This sample was taken from a study of response to subunit inactivated influenza vaccine. Findings and limits, study-wide: It was suggested by the authors that few new T cells are recruited by each seasonal influenza vaccination.

The TCR comes from a man aged 45-65 years who received an inactivated influenza vaccine. The specimen was CD4+ T cells sorted from PBMCs, collected approximately 5 days after vaccination.

CDR3 sequence: CASSQGGTRGQETQYF. CDR3 DNA: TGCGCCAGCAGCCAAGGTGGGACTAGGGGACAAGAGACCCAGTACTTC. The J gene is TRBJ2-5, the V gene TRBV4-3, with 8 nucleotides matching TRBD2. Trimming cost V 1 base and J 2 bases; bases outside gene matches: 6. The CDR3 consists of 16 residues. CDR1 and CDR2 from the germline V gene are LGHNA and YSLEER.